The next 32 T cell receptor beta chains were all read from a single sample in a study of blood T cell repertoires in COVID-19 (dated by TCRdb to about 2020). Library preparation employed the immunoSEQ multiplex PCR assay. Entries here come from immuneACCESS through TCRdb and include only in-frame sequences with V and J called. Some clones fail to appear in such tables; in the studies checked, an unresolved V gene covers under half of the shortfall, and the cause of the remainder is unknown. A total of over 150,000 clones appear in this sample, around three quarters of them only once. Together, the top ten hold roughly 1.5% of the sample. Sequencing was done on a sample of peripheral blood. Receptor source: a man at least 80 years old with acute or convalescent COVID-19.

The rearrangement links TRBV19 to TRBJ1-5; 8 bases are a match to TRBD1. CDR1 LNHDA and CDR2 SQIVND come from the germline V gene (reference sequence). The junction had 2 bases not matched to a gene; V was cut back by 3 bases and J by 1 base. CDR3 length: 15 residues. CDR3 residues: CASSIRGPSNQPQHF. The CDR3 bases are TGTGCCAGTAGTATCAGGGGGCCGAGCAATCAGCCCCAGCATTTT.

This clone was observed a few times. The rearrangement uses TRBV19 and TRBJ2-2; a possible D gene is TRBD1 (6 bases). The CDR3 consists of 14 residues. Germline CDR1 is LNHDA and CDR2 is SQIVND (reference sequence). V lost 7 bases and J lost 1, with 10 bases in between. CDR3 coding DNA: TGTGCCAGTAATACAGGGATGAACACCGGGGAGCTGTTTTTT. Protein product: CASNTGMNTGELFF. Full variable domain (rest looked up from reference TRBV19 and TRBJ2-2): DGGITQSPKYLFRKEGQNVTLSCEQNLNHDAMYWYRQDPGQGLRLIYYSQIVNDFQKGDIAEGYSVSREKKESFPLTVTSAQKNPTAFYLCASNTGMNTGELFFGEGSRLTVL.

The CDR3 region has the DNA TGCGCCAGCAGTGACAGGGGGGAGGATCAGCCCCAGCATTTT. This translates into CASSDRGEDQPQHF. This chain links TRBV10-1 with TRBJ1-5, with 7 bases matching TRBD1. Per the germline V gene, CDR1 is WNHNN and CDR2 is SYGVQD (reference sequence). Trimming cost V 3 bases and J 5 bases; bases outside gene matches: 4. This CDR3 is 14 amino acids long.

This sequence joins TRBV7-9 and TRBJ2-4; D might be TRBD1 (5 bases). The germline V and J ends were trimmed by 5 bases and 0 bases, with 14 bases remaining between them. Germline values: CDR1 SEHNR, CDR2 FQNEAQ (reference sequence). The CDR3 runs to 16 residues. This CDR3 reads CASSPGQGLAKNIQYF. The CDR3, as DNA: TGTGCCAGCAGCCCCGGGCAGGGATTAGCCAAAAACATTCAGTACTTC.

This chain uses TRBV5-8 with TRBJ1-2, with a tentative D call TRBD1 (5 bases). Trimming cost V 1 base and J 6 bases, with 13 bases left between them. The germline gives CDR1 SGHTS, CDR2 YDEGEE. This CDR3 has 14 residues. CDR3 coding DNA: TGTGCCAGCAGCTTGAGGGGATTGAACGATGGCTACACCTTC. As protein: CASSLRGLNDGYTF.

The chain employs TRBV25-1 and TRBJ2-5, with D possibly TRBD2 on 7 matching bases. V lost 4 bases and J 5 bases, leaving 17 bases between the germline ends. The CDR3 contains 15 residues. The germline CDR1 and CDR2 sequences are MGHDK and SYGVNS. As DNA, the CDR3 is TGTGCCAGCAGTGGCTCTCGGGGGGCATGGGAGACCCAGTACTTC. It is translated as CASSGSRGAWETQYF.

Ten or more counts support this clone. The V gene is TRBV11-2, the J gene TRBJ2-7; D possibly corresponds to TRBD2 (6 bases). Trimming pared 5 bases from V and 5 bases from J, leaving 13 bases between. The CDR3 totals 13 residues. Germline V gene data show CDR1 as SGHAT and CDR2 as FQNNGV. The CDR3 region has the DNA TGTGCCAGCAGCGCAACCAGGAGGGACGAGCAGTACGTC. Residues: CASSATRRDEQYV.

DNA for the CDR3: TGTGCCACCAGCAGACCGGGACTAGGGGGGGAGACCCAGTACTTC. Translation: CATSRPGLGGETQYF. The chain employs TRBV15 and TRBJ2-5; 8 positions match TRBD2. With V trimmed by 2 bases and J by 5 bases, 7 bases remained unmatched. The CDR3 runs 15 residues. The V gene's germline CDR1 is LNHNV and CDR2 YYDKDF (reference sequence).

This clone was recorded once. The chain joins TRBV19 to TRBJ1-5; D is unresolved. The CDR3 has 13 amino acids. The V and J ends lost 8 bases and 4 bases respectively, with 12 bases between them. Germline V gene data show CDR1 as LNHDA and CDR2 as SQIVND (reference sequence). CDR3: CASAVTVNQPQHF. The CDR3 DNA follows: TGTGCCAGTGCAGTAACCGTAAATCAGCCCCAGCATTTT.

This chain uses TRBV7-8 with TRBJ2-5, with TRBD2 matching over 11 bases. V dropped 10 bases and J dropped 4; count of bases not matched to a gene: 11. The length of the CDR3 is 15 residues. CDR1 is SGHVS, CDR2 FQNEAQ, per germline. In DNA, the CDR3 is TGTGCCACCAAACTAGCGGGGGCGTCGAGAGAGACCCAGTACTTC. Protein sequence: CATKLAGASRETQYF.

The chain is built from TRBV24-1 and TRBJ1-5; 8 bases are shared with TRBD1. The CDR3 runs 15 residues. Losses at the gene ends were 6 bases for V and 2 bases for J; bases not matched to a gene: 5. Germline V gives CDR1 KGHDR, CDR2 SFDVKD. The CDR3 DNA reads TGTGCCACCAGTCAGACAGGGGTCGGCAATCAGCCCCAGCATTTT. This codes for CATSQTGVGNQPQHF.

The genes are TRBV14 and TRBJ2-3; TRBD2 aligns across 10 bases. This CDR3 has 16 amino acids. From germline, CDR1 is SGHDN and CDR2 FVKESK. V dropped 2 bases and J dropped 1; count of bases not matched to a gene: 3. CDR3 loop: CASSQPGLAGTDTQYF. CDR3 sequence (DNA): TGTGCCAGCAGCCAACCTGGACTAGCGGGCACAGATACGCAGTATTTT.

The chain combines TRBV19 with TRBJ2-1; TRBD2 aligns across 13 bases. The CDR3 totals 16 residues. Germline V gene sequence: CDR1 LNHDA, CDR2 SQIVND (reference sequence). Losses at the gene ends were 5 bases for V and 0 bases for J; bases not matched to a gene: 1. CDR3: CASSRTSGGSYNEQFF. The CDR3 DNA sequence: TGTGCCAGTAGTCGGACTAGCGGGGGCTCCTACAATGAGCAGTTCTTC.

This chain joins TRBV5-6 and TRBJ1-1; 12 bases fit TRBD1. CDR1 and CDR2 (germline): SGHDT, YYEEEE. J gave up 10 bases and V 4 bases, and 11 bases lay outside the gene matches. This CDR3 has 15 residues. The CDR3, as DNA: TGTGCCAGCAGCGCAGCCGGGACAGGGGGCTGGAGAGCTTTCTTT. This encodes CASSAAGTGGWRAFF.

The V and J genes are TRBV30 and TRBJ2-3; possible D gene TRBD2, 5 bases. V was trimmed by 5 bases and J by 1 base, leaving 10 bases between them. The CDR3 spans 13 residues. The germline V gene has CDR1 GTSNPN and CDR2 SVGIG (reference sequence). Written as DNA, the CDR3 is TGTGCCTGGGGGTACGGGGGCACAGATACGCAGTATTTT. It encodes CAWGYGGTDTQYF.

This clone was recorded only once. At one boundary the junction diverges from the germline segment, which might be a read error. V and J are TRBV12-3 or TRBV12-4 and TRBJ1-1, with 9 nucleotides matching TRBD1. This CDR3 has 11 residues. The CDR3 DNA reads TGTGCCAGCAGTCTTCAAGGGACAGGGAGCTTT. Translating gives CASSLQGTGSF.

The chain employs TRBV24-1 and TRBJ2-1, with TRBD2 matching 8 bases. This CDR3 has 13 residues. V trimming: 5 bases; J trimming: 9 bases; junction bases outside the gene matches: 5. From germline, CDR1 is KGHDR and CDR2 SFDVKD. The CDR3 region is CATSGRLAGEQFF. The CDR3 DNA reads TGTGCCACCAGTGGTCGGCTAGCGGGTGAGCAGTTCTTC.

This chain connects TRBV6-5 to TRBJ1-5; D is possibly TRBD1 (5 bases). The CDR3 spans 14 residues. The V gene lost 6 bases and the J gene lost 0 bases, with 9 bases spanning the gap. The germline V gene has CDR1 MNHEY and CDR2 SVGAGI. CDR3 in DNA: TGTGCCAGCAGCGTCGGGGGTAGCAATCAGCCCCAGCATTTT. Encoded protein: CASSVGGSNQPQHF.

The rearrangement uses TRBV7-2 and TRBJ2-3; D might be TRBD2 (8 bases). CDR1 is SGHTA and CDR2 is FQGNSA in the germline V gene. V gave up 5 bases and J gave up 0 bases, with 21 bases separating them. The length of the CDR3 is 18 residues. The chain's CDR3 is CASSRGLAGGSSTDTQYF. CDR3 nucleotides: TGTGCCAGCAGCCGTGGACTAGCAGGGGGATCTAGCACAGATACGCAGTATTTT.

The V and J genes are TRBV11-2 and TRBJ2-7, with TRBD1 matching 7 bases. The CDR3 runs 15 residues. V lost 4 bases to trimming and J lost 2 bases; unmatched junction nucleotides: 8. The germline CDR1 and CDR2 sequences are SGHAT and FQNNGV. Here the CDR3 DNA reads TGTGCCAGCAGCTACCCTCCGGGACAGCCCTACGAGCAGTACTTC. Amino acids: CASSYPPGQPYEQYF.

V usage is TRBV5-1 and J usage is TRBJ2-1, with D possibly matching TRBD1 (6 bases). Germline CDR1 SGHRS, CDR2 YFSETQ. Trimming took 4 bases from V and 7 from J, leaving 15 bases between them. The CDR3 extends over 14 amino acids. CDR3 protein: CASSSRDIINEQFF. The CDR3 DNA reads as TGCGCCAGCAGCAGCCGGGACATTATTAATGAGCAGTTCTTC. The complete variable domain, with remaining parts taken from reference TRBV5-1 and TRBJ2-1, reads KAGVTQTPRYLIKTRGQQVTLSCSPISGHRSVSWYQQTPGQGLQFLFEYFSETQRNKGNFPGRFSGRQFSNSRSEMNVSTLELGDSALYLCASSSRDIINEQFFGPGTRLTVL.

The chain carries TRBV2 and TRBJ2-5; 12 bases agree with TRBD2. From germline, CDR1 is SNHLY and CDR2 FYNNEI. The V and J ends lost 6 bases and 3 bases, in that order; junction bases with no gene match: 14. CDR3 length equals 18 residues. The CDR3 region is CASRGPTSGGASKETQYF. In DNA, the CDR3 is TGTGCCAGCAGAGGCCCGACTAGCGGGGGCGCGAGCAAAGAGACCCAGTACTTC.

The gene calls are TRBV12-5 and TRBJ2-1, with 12 nucleotides matching TRBD2. The CDR3 is made up of 15 amino acids. V shed 3 bases, J shed 8 bases, and the junction held 5 bases outside the gene matches. The germline CDR1 and CDR2 sequences are LGHNT and FRNRAP. The CDR3 is CASGLGLAGWDEQFF. The CDR3 DNA reads TGTGCTAGTGGTTTAGGACTAGCGGGGTGGGATGAGCAGTTCTTC.

The gene calls are TRBV7-8 and TRBJ1-2; D gene unclear. The germline gives CDR1 SGHVS, CDR2 FQNEAQ. The CDR3 loop spans 14 amino acids. V lost 0 bases and J lost 7, with 12 bases in between. The CDR3 loop reads CASSLAVAGGGYTF. The CDR3, as DNA: TGTGCCAGCAGCTTAGCGGTTGCAGGTGGTGGCTACACCTTC.

This clone has only one observation. The V call is TRBV9, the J call TRBJ2-5; 11 positions agree with TRBD2. Trimming took 8 bases from V and 4 from J; bases not matched to a gene: 4. Germline CDR1 SGDLS, CDR2 YYNGEE. The CDR3 runs 13 residues. The CDR3 region has the DNA TGTGCCAGTGGGGGACTAGCGGTAGAGACCCAGTACTTC. This codes for CASGGLAVETQYF.

The CDR3 loop reads CASTRTSGVPGELFF. The CDR3 nucleotides are TGTGCCAGCACCCGGACTAGCGGGGTCCCCGGGGAGCTGTTTTTT. This chain connects TRBV2 to TRBJ2-2; 12 nucleotides agree with TRBD2. The CDR3 loop spans 15 amino acids. J lost 6 bases, V lost 7 bases, and 6 bases had no gene match. CDR1 and CDR2 from the germline V gene are SNHLY and FYNNEI.

The gene calls are TRBV19 and TRBJ2-4; a possible D gene is TRBD1 (5 bases). The CDR3 covers 15 residues. V was cut by 5 bases and J by 0 bases, with 11 bases left in between. Germline values: CDR1 LNHDA, CDR2 SQIVND (reference sequence). The CDR3, as DNA: TGTGCCAGTAGTCCAGGGTTAATAGCCAAAAACATTCAGTACTTC. Translated, it gives CASSPGLIAKNIQYF.

The genes are TRBV19 and TRBJ2-3; weak D call: TRBD2 (5 bases). The CDR3 spans 14 residues. V lost 6 bases to trimming and J lost 2 bases, with 12 bases between them. Per germline, CDR1 LNHDA and CDR2 SQIVND (reference sequence). The CDR3 protein is CASSSLGDTDTQYF. The CDR3, as DNA: TGTGCCAGTAGCTCACTGGGAGACACAGATACGCAGTATTTT.

V is TRBV14 and J is TRBJ2-3; 10 bases map to TRBD2. The germline V gene has CDR1 SGHDN and CDR2 FVKESK. V lost 2 bases to trimming and J lost 2 bases; unmatched junction nucleotides: 7. CDR3 length: 17 amino acids. The CDR3 loop is CASSQILAGEFTDTQYF. The CDR3 DNA is TGTGCCAGCAGCCAAATCCTAGCGGGGGAGTTCACAGATACGCAGTATTTT.

The gene calls are TRBV18 and TRBJ1-1, with D unresolved. This CDR3 region has 16 residues. V lost 1 base, J lost 7 bases, and 19 bases lay in between. The germline CDR1 and CDR2 sequences are KGHSH and LQKENI. The CDR3 nucleotides read TGTGCCAGCTCACCACTTTTAGGACGTAGCGGGGTTGAAGCTTTCTTT. This translates into CASSPLLGRSGVEAFF.

J is TRBJ1-1 and V is TRBV29-1; TRBD1 might be the D (5 bases). V lost 4 bases and J lost 2, with 11 bases in between. The CDR3 is 13 residues long. Germline loops: CDR1 SQVTM, CDR2 ANQGSEA. Here the CDR3 reads CSVAPRANTEAFF. The CDR3 DNA is TGCAGCGTTGCGCCCAGGGCAAACACTGAAGCTTTCTTT. Together with reference TRBV29-1 and TRBJ1-1, the CDR3 gives the full variable domain: SAVISQKPSRDICQRGTSLTIQCQVDSQVTMMFWYRQQPGQSLTLIATANQGSEATYESGFVIDKFPISRPNLTFSTLTVSNMSPEDSSIYLCSVAPRANTEAFFGQGTRLTVV.

This chain uses TRBV27 with TRBJ2-7; D is unresolved. Trimming took off 0 bases at V and 1 base at J, with 7 bases between the two ends. This CDR3 has 14 amino acids. CDR1 MNHEY and CDR2 SMNVEV come from the germline V gene (reference sequence). The CDR3 here is CASSLSPESYEQYV. The DNA of the CDR3 is TGTGCCAGCAGTTTATCCCCAGAATCCTACGAGCAGTACGTC.